The 28 T cell receptor beta chains in this list originate from one sample, sequenced in a study of CD8 T cells in ankylosing spondylitis. Study-wide results and limits: There was a TCR beta motif, made of several highly homologous variants, that appeared characteristic of ankylosing spondylitis blood.

These receptors have no identified antigens. TCRdb fed the 5' RACE reads into MiXCR, producing one record per CDR3 protein. The sample includes roughly 670,000 distinct CDR3 sequences, roughly 19% of them seen just once. The sequenced material came from blood, either unsorted or a sorted T cell fraction (not recorded which). Receptors originate from a male donor with ankylosing spondylitis.

This clonotype has ten or more counts. The CDR3 region has the DNA TGCAGCGTTGATCCCGGGACAGCCCCTGGTGGCTACACCTTC. It specifies CSVDPGTAPGGYTF. This chain joins TRBV29-1 and TRBJ1-2; 7 bases are shared with TRBD1. CDR1 and CDR2 from the germline V gene are SQVTM and ANQGSEA. The CDR3 has 14 residues. V was clipped by 3 bases and J by 7 bases; unmatched bases: 11.

At least ten counts were recorded for this clonotype. The chain has TRBV7-8 and TRBJ2-3, with 9 positions matching TRBD2. Germline V gives CDR1 SGHVS, CDR2 FQNEAQ. Germline trimming cut 6 bases from V and 4 bases from J; bases unmatched to any gene: 11. This CDR3 comprises 16 residues. The CDR3 coding sequence is TGTGCCAGCAGGCCCCGGGTAGCGGGAGTCGCAGATACGCAGTATTTT. This encodes CASRPRVAGVADTQYF.

The rearrangement uses TRBV12-3 or TRBV12-4 and TRBJ1-2; 9 nucleotides agree with TRBD1. The CDR3 runs to 15 residues. The V gene end was trimmed by 1 base and the J gene end by 4 bases; junction bases not matched to a gene: 4. The CDR3 nucleotides are TGTGCCAGCAGTTTAGGAGGGGGACAGGGCTATGGCTACACCTTC. Translating it yields CASSLGGGQGYGYTF.

This clonotype came up once. This chain links TRBV5-1 with TRBJ1-1, with unresolved D. The CDR3 runs 14 residues. V lost 7 bases and J 0 bases, leaving 13 bases between the germline ends. Germline CDR1 is SGHRS and CDR2 is YFSETQ. CDR3 in amino acids: CASGTGLLNTEAFF. As DNA, the CDR3 is TGCGCCAGCGGTACCGGGCTCTTGAACACTGAAGCTTTCTTT. The entire variable domain, with the rest obtained from reference TRBV5-1 and TRBJ1-1, is as follows: KAGVTQTPRYLIKTRGQQVTLSCSPISGHRSVSWYQQTPGQGLQFLFEYFSETQRNKGNFPGRFSGRQFSNSRSEMNVSTLELGDSALYLCASGTGLLNTEAFFGQGTRLTVV.

This clonotype was seen more than once but under ten times. The V and J genes are TRBV18 and TRBJ2-3; D not resolved. Germline V lookup: CDR1 KGHSH, CDR2 LQKENI. V lost 2 bases, J lost 6 bases, and 9 bases lay in between. CDR3 size: 13 residues. CDR3 sequence: CASSPWVSDTQYF. In DNA form, the CDR3 reads TGTGCCAGCTCACCATGGGTGTCTGATACGCAGTATTTT.

The chain carries TRBV20-1 and TRBJ2-1; 9 nucleotides match TRBD2. CDR1 DFQATT and CDR2 SNEGSKA come from the germline V gene (reference sequence). This CDR3 has 19 residues. The V and J ends lost 2 bases and 4 bases, in that order; junction bases with no gene match: 18. The CDR3, as DNA: TGCAGTGCTAGATACCGAGTAATGGCTAGCGGGGTCCGGTACAATGAGCAGTTCTTC. As protein: CSARYRVMASGVRYNEQFF.

This clonotype has at least ten counts. The chain combines TRBV9 with TRBJ2-3; 10 bases map to TRBD2. CDR3 size: 14 residues. J was trimmed by 3 bases and V by 2 bases; bases with no gene match: 0. CDR1 SGDLS and CDR2 YYNGEE come from the germline V gene. CDR3 protein: CASSVSGRTDTQYF. In DNA, the CDR3 is TGTGCCAGCAGCGTTAGCGGGAGGACAGATACGCAGTATTTT.

J is TRBJ2-7 and V is TRBV10-3; 11 bases fit TRBD1. This CDR3 has 14 amino acids. The ends lost 6 bases at V and 6 bases at J; junction bases unmatched: 7. CDR1 and CDR2 from the germline V gene are ENHRY and SYGVKD. The chain's CDR3 is CAIRPGQGGGEQYF. CDR3 coding DNA: TGTGCCATCAGGCCGGGACAGGGGGGTGGCGAGCAGTACTTC.

The rearrangement uses TRBV12-3 or TRBV12-4 and TRBJ2-1; D remains unclear. V lost 8 bases to trimming and J lost 2 bases, with 10 bases between them. The length of the CDR3 is 13 residues. CDR3 DNA: TGTGCCAGCCAGGACCGCACCTACAATGAGCAGTTCTTC. This sequence encodes CASQDRTYNEQFF.

This clonotype was counted only a few times. This rearrangement joins TRBV10-3 to TRBJ1-1; no clear D. Between the trimmed V and J ends, which lost 0 bases and 0 bases, there was a span of 8 bases. CDR3 length equals 15 residues. Per the germline V gene, CDR1 is ENHRY and CDR2 is SYGVKD. The CDR3 DNA sequence: TGTGCCATCAGTGAGTCGGTGGGTGTGAACACTGAAGCTTTCTTT. Protein: CAISESVGVNTEAFF.

This clonotype was detected a few times. This chain uses TRBV20-1 with TRBJ1-5, with D possibly being TRBD1 (5 bases). Deletions cut 3 bases from V and 1 base from J, with 10 bases between. CDR3 size: 14 residues. The germline gives CDR1 DFQATT, CDR2 SNEGSKA (reference sequence). The CDR3 here is CSASEYRSNQPQHF. The CDR3 coding sequence is TGCAGTGCTAGCGAATACAGGAGCAATCAGCCCCAGCATTTT.

V usage is TRBV28 and J usage is TRBJ2-7; possibly TRBD1 for D (6 bases). V shed 6 bases and J shed 6 bases, with 18 bases lying between them. The CDR3 runs to 14 residues. The germline gives CDR1 MDHEN, CDR2 SYDVKM. The chain's CDR3 is CASRFRGLQAEQYF. CDR3 DNA: TGTGCCAGCAGGTTTAGGGGGTTGCAGGCCGAGCAGTACTTC.

The V gene is TRBV7-9, the J gene TRBJ1-2; 8 nucleotides line up with TRBD1. Germline V gene data show CDR1 as SEHNR and CDR2 as FQNEAQ (reference sequence). The V and J ends lost 4 bases and 2 bases, in that order; junction bases with no gene match: 3. The CDR3 has 14 amino acids. The CDR3 DNA follows: TGTGCCAGCAGCTCTAGGACAGGGAACTATGGCTACACCTTC. This codes for CASSSRTGNYGYTF.

In regard to this clonotype: Germline is not matched at one junction end, which may reflect a read error. This chain links TRBV25-1 with TRBJ1-4; TRBD1 is a possible D gene (5 bases). The CDR3 sequence is 11 residues long. Germline V gives CDR1 MGHDK, CDR2 SYGVNS. CDR3 in DNA: TGTGCCAGCAGTGAATCGGGGCCGCCCTATTTT. Translating gives CASSESGPPYF.

CDR3 sequence reads: CASSLYHSGTNTGELFF. CDR3 nucleotide sequence: TGTGCCAGCAGTTTATATCATAGCGGGACGAACACCGGGGAGCTGTTTTTT. The chain couples TRBV27 to TRBJ2-2, with 8 nucleotides matching TRBD2. Germline CDR1 reads MNHEY; CDR2 reads SMNVEV (reference sequence). The CDR3 contains 17 residues. J gave up 0 bases and V 1 base, and 4 bases lay outside the gene matches.

Ten or more counts support this clonotype. CDR3 amino acids: CASSQEDRLYNEQFF. CDR3 nucleotides: TGCGCCAGCAGCCAAGAAGACAGGCTTTACAATGAGCAGTTCTTC. The V and J genes are TRBV4-3 and TRBJ2-1; perhaps TRBD1 as D (6 bases). The CDR3 has 15 amino acids. V gave up 0 bases and J gave up 4 bases, with 10 bases separating them. The V gene's germline CDR1 is LGHNA and CDR2 YSLEER.

This rearrangement joins TRBV5-1 to TRBJ1-6; D remains unclear. In germline, CDR1 is SGHRS, CDR2 YFSETQ. CDR3 size: 16 residues. Trimming removed 0 bases at V and 4 bases at J, with 11 bases between. CDR3 loop: CASSLDSQSYNSPLHF. Here the CDR3 DNA reads TGCGCCAGCAGCTTGGACAGCCAATCTTATAATTCACCCCTCCACTTT.

There are a few counts of this clonotype. The chain couples TRBV10-2 to TRBJ2-3, with 7 bases identical to TRBD2. CDR1 is WSHSY, CDR2 SAAADI, per germline. There are 14 residues in the CDR3. V trimming: 6 bases; J trimming: 2 bases; junction bases outside the gene matches: 5. In DNA, the CDR3 is TGCGCCAGCAGCGTGGGGGGGTACACAGATACGCAGTATTTT. It codes for CASSVGGYTDTQYF.

The chain is built from TRBV29-1 and TRBJ2-2; 11 bases map to TRBD1. The ends lost 6 bases at V and 5 bases at J; junction bases unmatched: 5. The CDR3 runs to 14 residues. CDR1 is SQVTM and CDR2 is ANQGSEA in the germline V gene. CDR3 loop: CSVGGQGATGELFF. CDR3 nucleotide sequence: TGCAGCGTCGGAGGACAGGGGGCAACCGGGGAGCTGTTTTTT.

This clonotype came up a few times. This chain connects TRBV12-3 or TRBV12-4 to TRBJ2-7; either TRBD1 or TRBD2 may fit D (6 bases each). Trimming pared 0 bases from V and 3 bases from J, leaving 9 bases between. This CDR3 contains 14 residues. The CDR3 sequence is CASSLAEGVYEQYF. DNA of the CDR3: TGTGCCAGCAGTTTAGCGGAGGGGGTCTACGAGCAGTACTTC.

This clonotype came up many times. The chain links TRBV12-3 or TRBV12-4 to TRBJ2-3; TRBD2 aligns across 7 bases. CDR3 size: 15 residues. The V and J ends lost 7 bases and 6 bases, in that order; junction bases with no gene match: 13. CDR3 sequence reads: CASTKAAGAKDTQYF. In DNA, the CDR3 is TGTGCCAGCACCAAGGCGGCGGGAGCTAAGGATACGCAGTATTTT.

The DNA of the CDR3 is TGTGCCAGCAGCGTATGGGGGTCGGCTAATGAAAAACTGTTTTTT. Its translation is CASSVWGSANEKLFF. The chain joins TRBV9 to TRBJ1-4; D is perhaps TRBD1 (5 bases). The CDR3 totals 15 residues. Trimming removed 1 base from V and 3 bases from J, with 10 bases in between. Looked up from germline, CDR1 is SGDLS and CDR2 is YYNGEE.

V gene TRBV5-1 combines with J gene TRBJ2-3; no clear D gene. Germline CDR1 SGHRS, CDR2 YFSETQ. CDR3 length: 12 amino acids. Trimming took off 3 bases at V and 9 bases at J, with 11 bases between the two ends. In DNA form, the CDR3 reads TGCGCCAGCAGCTCGAAAAGTTGGACGCAGTATTTT. Residues: CASSSKSWTQYF.

Remarks on this clonotype: Given the absence of the conserved phenylalanine or tryptophan at the CDR3 end, a read error is likely. The chain has TRBV3-1 and TRBJ2-6; TRBD2 might be the D (5 bases). The CDR3 is 17 residues long. Germline CDR1 LGHDT, CDR2 YNNKEL (reference sequence). V was pared by 4 bases and J by 0 bases, with 13 bases between. This CDR3 reads CASSPSGSSSGANVLTL. The CDR3 DNA is TGTGCCAGCAGCCCCTCGGGGTCTAGCTCTGGGGCCAACGTCCTGACTCTC.

This chain uses TRBV3-1 with TRBJ2-3, with D possibly TRBD2 on 7 matching bases. The V and J ends lost 2 bases and 2 bases respectively, with 17 bases between them. This CDR3 is 17 amino acids long. Germline V lookup: CDR1 LGHDT, CDR2 YNNKEL (reference sequence). The CDR3, as DNA: TGTGCCAGCAGCCAAATATTGGGGGGGCGTGTCACAGATACGCAGTATTTT. Protein product: CASSQILGGRVTDTQYF.

The chain combines TRBV29-1 with TRBJ2-1; D unresolved. The germline CDR1 and CDR2 sequences are SQVTM and ANQGSEA. This CDR3 contains 14 residues. The ends were cut back, 3 bases at V and 1 base at J, with 10 bases in the middle. CDR3: CSVEYSISYNEQFF. The CDR3 nucleotides read TGCAGCGTTGAGTACAGTATTTCCTACAATGAGCAGTTCTTC.

The chain employs TRBV5-1 and TRBJ1-2, with no clear D. Germline-derived CDR1 and CDR2 are SGHRS and YFSETQ. The CDR3 runs to 14 residues. The ends were cut back, 4 bases at V and 4 bases at J, with 14 bases in the middle. This chain's CDR3 is CASSPDGMFYGYTF. In DNA form, the CDR3 reads TGCGCCAGCAGCCCCGACGGGATGTTCTATGGCTACACCTTC.

This clonotype occurred a few times. The V and J genes are TRBV7-8 and TRBJ2-1; perhaps D is TRBD1 or TRBD2 (6 bases each). The CDR3 consists of 14 residues. With 6 bases removed from V and 10 bases from J, the gap between germline ends came to 19 bases. Germline values: CDR1 SGHVS, CDR2 FQNEAQ. In DNA form, the CDR3 reads TGTGCCAGCAGTTTAAGACTAGGGGGGTACGAGCAGTTCTTC. As protein: CASSLRLGGYEQFF.